This T cell receptor (beta chain) stems from a study of blood T cell repertoires in COVID-19. Study context: Samples taken during acute and convalescent COVID-19 were collected in the United States, Italy and Spain.

Only in-frame clones appear in the TCRdb table, and some are missing; sequencing was by immunoSEQ multiplex PCR. The table lists some 150,000 clones, more than 80% of them singletons. This TCR was sampled from a human donor with acute or convalescent COVID-19. The donor label of this sample is uncertain. Sequencing was carried out using peripheral blood.

CDR3 nucleotides: TGTGCCAGCAGTAAACAGGGAAGGGACACTGAAGCTTTCTTT. It yields the protein CASSKQGRDTEAFF. The chain joins TRBV2 to TRBJ1-1; weak D call: TRBD1 (6 bases). Germline V gene data show CDR1 as SNHLY and CDR2 as FYNNEI. This CDR3 spans 14 amino acids. V was pared by 5 bases and J by 3 bases, with 13 bases between.